The 29 T cell receptor beta chains reported below all come from one sample, sequenced in a study of T cell repertoires in cytomegalovirus infection. TCRdb re-analysed the reads in MiXCR, keeping a single row per CDR3 protein. The sample has 310,000 or so distinct CDR3 sequences; 25% are singletons. The antigens for these receptors are not known. The sample consisted of cultured PBMCs, taken from culture after CMV antigen stimulation. The receptor set was obtained from a human donor in good health (CMV status not recorded). Some clones in this sample may be carry-over from other donors' samples.

The rearrangement uses TRBV23-1 and TRBJ1-5; D is possibly TRBD1 (6 bases). TRBV23-1 is annotated as an ORF whose role is uncertain. The V end was cut by 3 bases, the J end by 6 bases, with 27 bases between. The CDR3 totals 19 residues. CDR3 nucleotides: TGCGCCAGCAGTCACCCGACACAGGGAGATCACACGCAAATTCAGCCCCAGCATTTT. Protein: CASSHPTQGDHTQIQPQHF.

This clonotype is a singleton in its sample. The CDR3, as DNA: TGTGCCAGCAGCCCGGGACGTTTGCAAGAGACCCAGTACTTC. Its protein is CASSPGRLQETQYF. V is TRBV7-2 and J is TRBJ2-5; possibly TRBD1 or TRBD2 for D (5 bases each). This CDR3 comprises 14 residues. CDR1 and CDR2 (germline): SGHTA, FQGNSA. V was cut by 5 bases and J by 2 bases, with 12 bases left in between.

V is TRBV28 and J is TRBJ2-7, with TRBD2 identical over 15 bases. Unmatched junction bases numbered 3, after V lost 4 bases and J lost 2 bases. The CDR3 extends over 16 amino acids. The V gene's germline CDR1 is MDHEN and CDR2 SYDVKM. In DNA, the CDR3 is TGTGCCAGCAGTTCGGGACTAGCGGGAGGAACCTACGAGCAGTACTTC. Translation gives CASSSGLAGGTYEQYF.

V is TRBV27 and J is TRBJ2-1, with D perhaps TRBD1 or TRBD2 (5 bases each). This CDR3 has 13 amino acids. Germline CDR1 is MNHEY and CDR2 is SMNVEV (reference sequence). The V gene lost 6 bases and the J gene lost 7 bases, with 13 bases spanning the gap. CDR3 residues: CASRVGVGNEQFF. CDR3 DNA: TGTGCCAGCAGGGTGGGGGTAGGGAATGAGCAGTTCTTC.

This clonotype turned up a few times. The chain employs TRBV3-1 and TRBJ2-1; D uncertain. Trimming took 4 bases from V and 5 from J, leaving 12 bases between them. Per the germline V gene, CDR1 is LGHDT and CDR2 is YNNKEL (reference sequence). This CDR3 has 14 amino acids. The CDR3 nucleotides read TGTGCCAGCAGCCCCCCCAAGAGAAACAATGAGCAGTTCTTC. Its protein product is CASSPPKRNNEQFF.

The rearrangement links TRBV9 to TRBJ1-1, with D possibly being TRBD1 (5 bases). The germline gives CDR1 SGDLS, CDR2 YYNGEE. The CDR3 consists of 15 residues. Trimming stripped 3 bases from V and 5 bases from J, with 17 bases between. The CDR3 DNA reads TGTGCCAGCAGCGCCGAAGCTCGGGGGGGGACTGAAGCTTTCTTT. It translates to CASSAEARGGTEAFF.

This clonotype came up a few times. This chain connects TRBV28 to TRBJ2-1; 8 bases match TRBD1. V was pared by 3 bases and J by 8 bases, with 6 bases of the junction left unmatched. The CDR3 extends over 14 amino acids. CDR1 is MDHEN, CDR2 SYDVKM, per germline. CDR3 sequence (DNA): TGTGCCAGCAGTTTCCCCGACAGGGGAGATGAGCAGTTCTTC. Its protein is CASSFPDRGDEQFF.

The chain combines TRBV10-2 with TRBJ2-1; D is possibly TRBD1 or TRBD2 (6 bases each). CDR3 length: 16 residues. Germline V gives CDR1 WSHSY, CDR2 SAAADI. Trimming left V 7 bases short and J 9 bases short, with 25 bases between. The CDR3 DNA is TGCGCCAGCAAGGGGGACCCACTAGCTAGGTTAGGTGAGCAGTTCTTC. Protein product: CASKGDPLARLGEQFF.

The chain recombines TRBV5-4 with TRBJ2-7; 13 bases match TRBD2. V was pared by 4 bases and J by 3 bases, with 4 bases of the junction left unmatched. The CDR3 is 15 residues long. CDR1 SGHNT and CDR2 YYREEE come from the germline V gene (reference sequence). The CDR3: CASSKGLAGNYEQYF. CDR3 sequence (DNA): TGTGCCAGCAGCAAGGGACTAGCGGGGAACTACGAGCAGTACTTC.

The CDR3 loop reads CASSYSMSGGEQYV. Here the CDR3 DNA reads TGTGCCAGCAGTTACTCGATGAGCGGAGGGGAGCAGTACGTC. V gene TRBV6-2 or TRBV6-3 combines with J gene TRBJ2-7, with D possibly being TRBD2 (6 bases). Trimming removed 0 bases from V and 7 bases from J, with 13 bases in between. The CDR3 loop spans 14 amino acids. CDR1 is MNHEY, CDR2 SVGEGT, per germline.

This chain connects TRBV6-5 to TRBJ2-5, with D hard to call. Germline CDR1 is MNHEY and CDR2 is SVGAGI. The CDR3 covers 17 residues. Between the trimmed V and J ends, which lost 4 bases and 0 bases, there was a span of 18 bases. The CDR3 region is CASSSPKDGLNQETQYF. Written as DNA, the CDR3 is TGTGCCAGCAGTTCCCCGAAGGATGGCCTAAACCAAGAGACCCAGTACTTC.

V and J are TRBV11-2 and TRBJ1-2, with D uncertain. The germline CDR1 and CDR2 sequences are SGHAT and FQNNGV. With 2 bases removed from V and 1 base from J, the gap between germline ends came to 8 bases. This CDR3 contains 14 residues. The CDR3 region has the DNA TGTGCCAGCAGCTTACCGCCCCTTAACTATGGCTACACCTTC. It translates to CASSLPPLNYGYTF.

This clonotype was counted only a few times. The rearrangement links TRBV6-5 to TRBJ2-5, with 11 bases fitting TRBD2. The junction had 15 bases not matched to a gene; V was cut back by 4 bases and J by 2 bases. The germline gives CDR1 MNHEY, CDR2 SVGAGI. This CDR3 region has 19 residues. CDR3 DNA: TGTGCCAGCAGTTCCGATTTTGGATTTAGCGGGAGGGGTCAAGAGACCCAGTACTTC. Protein sequence: CASSSDFGFSGRGQETQYF.

This clonotype came up a few times. This chain uses TRBV10-3 with TRBJ1-3; perhaps TRBD1 as D (5 bases). V dropped 3 bases and J dropped 0 bases, with 12 bases sitting between them. The germline CDR1 and CDR2 sequences are ENHRY and SYGVKD. This CDR3 is 16 amino acids long. The CDR3 nucleotides are TGTGCCATCAGTGATCCAACAGGCTACTCTGGAAACACCATATATTTT. Its protein is CAISDPTGYSGNTIYF.

This clonotype was detected ten times or more. CDR3 loop: CASSQDSAGELFF. In DNA form, the CDR3 reads TGTGCCAGTAGCCAGGACAGCGCCGGGGAGCTGTTTTTT. V gene TRBV19 combines with J gene TRBJ2-2; the D gene is possibly TRBD1 (6 bases). Looked up from germline, CDR1 is LNHDA and CDR2 is SQIVND (reference sequence). The V end was cut by 6 bases, the J end by 6 bases, with 11 bases between. This CDR3 comprises 13 residues.

The chain recombines TRBV27 with TRBJ1-4; D is unclear. The CDR3 is made up of 13 amino acids. Per the germline V gene, CDR1 is MNHEY and CDR2 is SMNVEV (reference sequence). With 3 bases removed from V and 3 bases from J, the gap between germline ends came to 5 bases. DNA for the CDR3: TGTGCCAGCAGTTTTTTGGCTAATGAAAAACTGTTTTTT. As protein: CASSFLANEKLFF.

The V and J genes are TRBV5-1 and TRBJ2-3; D perhaps matches TRBD2 (5 bases). Germline V gives CDR1 SGHRS, CDR2 YFSETQ. Trimming shortened V by 0 bases and J by 3 bases, and 11 bases separated the two germline ends. This CDR3 region has 15 residues. CDR3 DNA sequence: TGCGCCAGCAGCTTGGAAGCGGTTTTAACAGATACGCAGTATTTT. Protein sequence: CASSLEAVLTDTQYF.

This clonotype came up many times. The V and J genes are TRBV7-2 and TRBJ2-7; no clear D gene. This CDR3 has 13 amino acids. V shed 5 bases and J shed 6 bases, with 14 bases lying between them. In germline, CDR1 is SGHTA, CDR2 FQGNSA. The CDR3: CASSEIPPAEQYF. In nucleotides, the CDR3 is TGTGCCAGCAGCGAAATCCCCCCGGCCGAGCAGTACTTC.

This clonotype has a count of ten or more. The chain joins TRBV7-8 to TRBJ1-5; D unresolved. The CDR3 is 14 amino acids. Germline lookup yields CDR1 SGHVS and CDR2 FQNEAQ. V was pared by 1 base and J by 1 base, with 5 bases between. CDR3 in DNA: TGTGCCAGCAGCTTAGACGGGAGCAATCAGCCCCAGCATTTT. It codes for CASSLDGSNQPQHF.

The J gene is TRBJ2-1, the V gene TRBV19; no definite D call. The CDR3 contains 13 residues. V lost 1 base and J lost 9, with 10 bases in between. CDR1 and CDR2 (germline): LNHDA, SQIVND (reference sequence). As DNA, the CDR3 is TGTGCCAGTAGTATAGCGGGCTCGCGTGAGCAGTTCTTC. The encoded protein is CASSIAGSREQFF.

The chain employs TRBV19 and TRBJ1-5; perhaps TRBD1 as D (6 bases). This CDR3 contains 15 residues. Germline V gene lookup returns CDR1 LNHDA and CDR2 SQIVND (reference sequence). Trimming took 3 bases from V and 2 from J, leaving 11 bases between them. Here the CDR3 DNA reads TGTGCCAGTAGTATTGGGGGGGGCGGCAATCAGCCCCAGCATTTT. Its protein is CASSIGGGGNQPQHF.

The chain joins TRBV6-2 or TRBV6-3 to TRBJ2-3; D not resolved. The CDR3 runs 13 residues. Germline V gene lookup returns CDR1 MNHEY and CDR2 SVGEGT. Trimming cost V 6 bases and J 5 bases, with 12 bases left between them. The CDR3 loop reads CASSKNTGDTQYF. The CDR3, as DNA: TGTGCCAGCAGCAAAAACACGGGAGATACGCAGTATTTT.

The chain has TRBV27 and TRBJ2-1; 7 positions agree with TRBD1. Trimming at V came to 1 base and at J to 2 bases, leaving 2 bases not matched to a gene. The CDR3 contains 15 residues. Germline-derived CDR1 and CDR2 are MNHEY and SMNVEV (reference sequence). The CDR3 spells CASSLFDRAYNEQFF. In nucleotides, the CDR3 is TGTGCCAGCAGTTTATTCGACAGGGCCTACAATGAGCAGTTCTTC.

The rearrangement joins TRBV10-3 to TRBJ2-3; either TRBD1 or TRBD2 may supply D (5 bases each). V lost 4 bases to trimming and J lost 4 bases, with 6 bases between them. CDR3 length: 12 amino acids. Germline V lookup: CDR1 ENHRY, CDR2 SYGVKD. CDR3 sequence: CAISAGPDTQYF. The CDR3 DNA reads TGTGCCATCAGTGCGGGGCCAGATACGCAGTATTTT.

This sequence joins TRBV19 and TRBJ1-5; D is possibly TRBD1 (6 bases). Germline lookup yields CDR1 LNHDA and CDR2 SQIVND (reference sequence). The CDR3 runs to 16 residues. Trimming removed 5 bases at V and 5 bases at J, with 19 bases between. In DNA form, the CDR3 reads TGTGCCAGTAGTCTGCGGGACACGGTGTTGTATCAGCCCCAGCATTTT. Protein sequence: CASSLRDTVLYQPQHF.

This clonotype was detected only a few times. This chain links TRBV19 with TRBJ1-3, with unresolved D. The CDR3 length is 14 residues. The V end was cut by 7 bases, the J end by 0 bases, with 10 bases between. CDR1 is LNHDA and CDR2 is SQIVND in the germline V gene (reference sequence). For the CDR3, the DNA is TGTGCCAGTACTCGATGGGGCTCTGGAAACACCATATATTTT. It translates to CASTRWGSGNTIYF.

The chain links TRBV6-5 to TRBJ2-7; unclear D gene. Germline CDR1 MNHEY, CDR2 SVGAGI. Trimming shortened V by 0 bases and J by 6 bases, and 3 bases separated the two germline ends. This CDR3 comprises 11 residues. CDR3 in amino acids: CASSYSGEQYF. CDR3 in DNA: TGTGCCAGCAGTTACTCGGGCGAGCAGTACTTC.

This clonotype was seen only a few times. The rearrangement links TRBV27 to TRBJ2-3; maybe TRBD2 (5 bases). The V gene's germline CDR1 is MNHEY and CDR2 SMNVEV (reference sequence). The CDR3 loop spans 15 amino acids. V shed 2 bases and J shed 5 bases, with 14 bases lying between them. CDR3: CASSLLRLARDTQYF. CDR3 coding DNA: TGTGCCAGCAGTTTACTTCGGCTAGCCAGAGATACGCAGTATTTT.

Regarding this clonotype: The junction shows a germline mismatch at one end, possibly a read error. The chain links TRBV7-4 to TRBJ1-5, with D unresolved. Germline V gene sequence: CDR1 SGHVT, CDR2 SQSDAQ. CDR3 size: 15 residues. CDR3 bases: TGTTCCAGCAGCTCAGAACGGGATAGCAATCAGCCCCAGCATTTT. Translated: CSSSSERDSNQPQHF.